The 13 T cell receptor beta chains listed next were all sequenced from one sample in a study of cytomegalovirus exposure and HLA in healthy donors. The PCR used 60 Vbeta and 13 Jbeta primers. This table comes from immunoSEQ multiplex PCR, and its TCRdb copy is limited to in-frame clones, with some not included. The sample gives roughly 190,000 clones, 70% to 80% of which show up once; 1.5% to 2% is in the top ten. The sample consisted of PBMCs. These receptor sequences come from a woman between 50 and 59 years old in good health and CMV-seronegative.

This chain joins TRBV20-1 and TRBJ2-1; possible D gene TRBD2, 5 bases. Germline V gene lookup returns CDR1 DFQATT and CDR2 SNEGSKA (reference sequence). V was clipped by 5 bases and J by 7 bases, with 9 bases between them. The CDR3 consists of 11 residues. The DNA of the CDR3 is TGCAGTGCTTCGGGATGGAATGAGCAGTTCTTC. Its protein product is CSASGWNEQFF.

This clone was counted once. The chain's CDR3 is CASSLGGPMAEAFF. CDR3 nucleotides: TGTGCCAGCAGCCTCGGGGGTCCCATGGCTGAAGCTTTCTTT. The chain is built from TRBV6-1 and TRBJ1-1; possible D gene TRBD1, 5 bases. The V end was cut by 6 bases, the J end by 6 bases, with 17 bases between. Looked up from germline, CDR1 is MNHNS and CDR2 is SASEGT. The CDR3 is 14 amino acids.

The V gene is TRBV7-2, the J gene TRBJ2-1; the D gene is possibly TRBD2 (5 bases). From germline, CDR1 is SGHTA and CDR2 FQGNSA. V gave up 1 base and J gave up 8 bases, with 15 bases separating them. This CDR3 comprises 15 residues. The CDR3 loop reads CASSLGGSTWDEQFF. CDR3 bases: TGTGCCAGCAGCTTAGGCGGGTCTACCTGGGATGAGCAGTTCTTC.

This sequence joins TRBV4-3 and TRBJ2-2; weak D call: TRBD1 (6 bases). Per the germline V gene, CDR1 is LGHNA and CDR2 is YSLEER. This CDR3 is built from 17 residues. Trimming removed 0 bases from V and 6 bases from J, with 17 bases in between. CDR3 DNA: TGCGCCAGCAGCCAAGATCGGGACACTAATCTACCCGGGGAGCTGTTTTTT. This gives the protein CASSQDRDTNLPGELFF.

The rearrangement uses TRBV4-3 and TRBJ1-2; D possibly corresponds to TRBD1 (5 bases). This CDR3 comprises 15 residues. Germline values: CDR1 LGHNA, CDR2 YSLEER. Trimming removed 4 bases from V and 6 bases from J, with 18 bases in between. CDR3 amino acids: CASSRRRGPLDGYTF. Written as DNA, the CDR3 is TGCGCCAGCAGCCGGAGAAGGGGCCCGTTAGATGGCTACACCTTC.

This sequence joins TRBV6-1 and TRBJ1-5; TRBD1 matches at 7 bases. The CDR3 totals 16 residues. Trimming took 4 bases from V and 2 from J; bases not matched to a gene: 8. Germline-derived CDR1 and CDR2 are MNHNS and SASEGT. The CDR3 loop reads CASSGYRGWGNQPQHF. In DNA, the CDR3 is TGTGCCAGCAGTGGATACAGGGGCTGGGGCAATCAGCCCCAGCATTTT.

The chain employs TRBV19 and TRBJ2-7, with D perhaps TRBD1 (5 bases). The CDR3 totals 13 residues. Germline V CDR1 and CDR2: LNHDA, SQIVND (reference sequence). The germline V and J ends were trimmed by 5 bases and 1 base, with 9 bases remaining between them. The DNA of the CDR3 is TGTGCCAGTAGTTGGGGCAAGTCCTACGAGCAGTACTTC. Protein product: CASSWGKSYEQYF.

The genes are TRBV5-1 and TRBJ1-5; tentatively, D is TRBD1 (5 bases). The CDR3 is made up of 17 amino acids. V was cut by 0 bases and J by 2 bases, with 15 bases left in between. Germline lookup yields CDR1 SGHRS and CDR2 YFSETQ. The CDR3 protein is CASSLEGIGMGNQPQHF. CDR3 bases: TGCGCCAGCAGCTTGGAGGGGATCGGAATGGGCAATCAGCCCCAGCATTTT.

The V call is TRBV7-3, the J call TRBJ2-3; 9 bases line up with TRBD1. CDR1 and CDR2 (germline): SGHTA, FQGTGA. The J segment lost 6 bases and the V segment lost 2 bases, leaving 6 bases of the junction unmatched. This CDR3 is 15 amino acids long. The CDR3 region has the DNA TGTGCCAGCAGCTTAGAGGGAACAGGGGGCGATACGCAGTATTTT. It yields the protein CASSLEGTGGDTQYF.

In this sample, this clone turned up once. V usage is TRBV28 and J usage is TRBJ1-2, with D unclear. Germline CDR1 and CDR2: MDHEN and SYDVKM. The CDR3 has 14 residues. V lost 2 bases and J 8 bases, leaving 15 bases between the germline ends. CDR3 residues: CASSLDAGRRGYTF. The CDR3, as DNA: TGTGCCAGCAGTTTAGACGCGGGAAGGCGCGGCTACACCTTC.

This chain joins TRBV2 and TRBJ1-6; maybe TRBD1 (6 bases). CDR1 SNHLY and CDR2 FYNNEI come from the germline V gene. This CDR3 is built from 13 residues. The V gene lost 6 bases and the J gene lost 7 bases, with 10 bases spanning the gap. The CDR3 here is CASRRTENSPLHF. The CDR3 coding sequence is TGTGCCAGCAGACGGACAGAGAATTCACCCCTCCACTTT.

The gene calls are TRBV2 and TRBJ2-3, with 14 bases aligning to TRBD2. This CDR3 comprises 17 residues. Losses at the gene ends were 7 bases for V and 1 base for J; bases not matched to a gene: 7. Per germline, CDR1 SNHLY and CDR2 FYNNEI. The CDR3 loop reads CASTRTSGGWGTDTQYF. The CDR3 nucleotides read TGTGCCAGCACCAGGACTAGCGGGGGGTGGGGCACAGATACGCAGTATTTT.

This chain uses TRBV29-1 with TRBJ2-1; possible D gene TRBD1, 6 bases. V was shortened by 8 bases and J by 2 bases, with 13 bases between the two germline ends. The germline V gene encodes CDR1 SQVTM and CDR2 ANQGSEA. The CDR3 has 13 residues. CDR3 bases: TGCAGCATGGGGGACACCGCCTACAATGAGCAGTTCTTC. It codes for CSMGDTAYNEQFF.